This T cell receptor (beta chain) was identified during a study of blood T cells in healthy people across ages. Primed by a sample-barcoded 5' primer and a J-beta primer mix, a second PCR proceeded for about 7 to 12 cycles. Each CDR3 protein gets one entry after TCRdb re-called the 5' RACE reads with MiXCR. The table includes roughly 800,000 distinct CDR3 sequences, roughly 60% detected once. The CDR3 has 13 amino acids. V lost 6 bases, J lost 4 bases, and 12 bases lay in between. Peripheral blood samples of around 11 milliliters were drawn from each donor. The chain recombines TRBV12-3 or TRBV12-4 with TRBJ1-1, with a weak D call TRBD1 (5 bases). This clonotype was obtained from a man aged 25-40 years in good health. Sequencing was done on a sample of blood. The CDR3 DNA reads as TGTGCCAGCAGCAGACAGAGGGGCACTGAAGCTTTCTTT. This gives the protein CASSRQRGTEAFF.